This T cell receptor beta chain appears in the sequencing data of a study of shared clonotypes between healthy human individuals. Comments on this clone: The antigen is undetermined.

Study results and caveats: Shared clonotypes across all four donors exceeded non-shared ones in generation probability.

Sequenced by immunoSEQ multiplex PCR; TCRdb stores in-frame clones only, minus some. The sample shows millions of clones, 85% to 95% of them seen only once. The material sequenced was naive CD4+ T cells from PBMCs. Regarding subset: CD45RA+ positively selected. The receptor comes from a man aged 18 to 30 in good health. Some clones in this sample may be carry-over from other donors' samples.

CDR3 protein: CASSGRTGTRELFF. In DNA form, the CDR3 reads TGTGCCAGCAGCGGACGGACAGGGACTAGGGAGCTGTTTTTT. The chain combines TRBV11-2 with TRBJ2-2; maybe TRBD1 (8 bases). V lost 5 bases to trimming and J lost 9 bases, with 16 bases between them. The CDR3 extends over 14 amino acids. Per the germline V gene, CDR1 is SGHAT and CDR2 is FQNNGV.